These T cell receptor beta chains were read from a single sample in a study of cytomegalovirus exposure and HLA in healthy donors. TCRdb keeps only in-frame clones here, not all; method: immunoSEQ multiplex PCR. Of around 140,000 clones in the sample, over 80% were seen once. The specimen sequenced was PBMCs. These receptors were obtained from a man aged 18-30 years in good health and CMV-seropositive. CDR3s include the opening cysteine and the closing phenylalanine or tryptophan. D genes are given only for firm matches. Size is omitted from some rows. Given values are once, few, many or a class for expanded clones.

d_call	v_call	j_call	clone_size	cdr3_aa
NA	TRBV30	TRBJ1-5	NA	CAWSGRASNQPQHF
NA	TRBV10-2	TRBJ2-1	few	CASSERGNEQFF
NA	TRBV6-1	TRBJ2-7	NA	CASATGSTYEQYF
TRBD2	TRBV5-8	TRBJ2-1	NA	CASSFGLGGGLNNEQFF
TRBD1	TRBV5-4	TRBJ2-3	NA	CASSLVGTGEDTQYF
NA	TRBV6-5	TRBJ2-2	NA	CASSHRRDTGELFF
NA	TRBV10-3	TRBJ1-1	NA	CAISDPGTANTEAFF
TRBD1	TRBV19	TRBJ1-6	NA	CASSSLQGRGSPLHF
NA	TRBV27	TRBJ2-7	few	CASSRTVAYEQYF
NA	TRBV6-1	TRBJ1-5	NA	CASSPFANSNQPQHF
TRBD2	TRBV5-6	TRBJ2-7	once	CASSYGSGSEYAEQYF
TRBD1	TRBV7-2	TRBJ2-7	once	CASSLGQMGSYEQYF
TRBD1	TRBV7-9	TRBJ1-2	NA	CASSLVGGFRGYTF
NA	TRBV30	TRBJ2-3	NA	CAWSPGITDTQYF
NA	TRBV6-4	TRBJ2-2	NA	CASRQGSGELFF
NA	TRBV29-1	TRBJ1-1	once	CSVAHGSINTEAFF
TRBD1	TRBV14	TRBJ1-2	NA	CASSRIQGAYGYTF
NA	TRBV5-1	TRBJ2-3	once	CASSLDIVDTQYF
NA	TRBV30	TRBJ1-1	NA	CAWSVQRGITEAFF
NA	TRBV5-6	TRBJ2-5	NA	CASSLELKETQYF
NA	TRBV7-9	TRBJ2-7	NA	CASSRGTMNDEQYF
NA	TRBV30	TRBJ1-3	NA	CAWSVGGSGNTIYF
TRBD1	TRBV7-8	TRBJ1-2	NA	CASSRNPRQGGYGYTF
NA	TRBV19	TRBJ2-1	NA	CATDSGLFSYNEQFF
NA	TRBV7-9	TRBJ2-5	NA	CASSLQETQYF
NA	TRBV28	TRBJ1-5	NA	CASRLTGPQHF
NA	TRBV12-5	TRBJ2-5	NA	CASGFYGPQETQYF
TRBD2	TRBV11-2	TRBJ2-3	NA	CASSYLPGLDTDTQYF
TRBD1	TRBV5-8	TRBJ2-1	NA	CASSLDRGAADEQFF
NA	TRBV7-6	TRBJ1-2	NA	CASSLEVHGSNYGYTF
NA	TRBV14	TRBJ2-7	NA	CASSQVRTAGGEQYF
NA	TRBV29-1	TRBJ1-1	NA	CSVVSGVGTEAFF
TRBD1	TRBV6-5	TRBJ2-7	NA	CASRGTGAYEQYF
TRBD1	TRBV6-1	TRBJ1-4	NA	CASSDGTGGEKLFF
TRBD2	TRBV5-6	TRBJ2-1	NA	CASSPLAGGPHNEQFF
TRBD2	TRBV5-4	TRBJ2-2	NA	CASSFASGSRTGELFF
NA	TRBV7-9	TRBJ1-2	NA	CASSSTGGAYGYTF
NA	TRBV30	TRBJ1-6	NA	CAGAQGYSPLHF
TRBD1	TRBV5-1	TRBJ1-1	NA	CASSSGQANTEAFF
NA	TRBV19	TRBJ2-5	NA	CASSIDGRVSETQYF
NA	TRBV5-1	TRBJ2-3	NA	CASMGETNTQYF
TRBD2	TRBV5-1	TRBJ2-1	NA	CASSTSGIEQFF
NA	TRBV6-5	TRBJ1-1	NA	CASSYSKRGNTEAFF
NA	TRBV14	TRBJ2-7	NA	CASSQRVYEQYF
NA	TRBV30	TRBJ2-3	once	CAWSSGEDTQYF
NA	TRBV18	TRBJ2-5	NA	CASSPQLGLQTQYF
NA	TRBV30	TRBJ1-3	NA	CAWNLHGPGPGKLAGNTIYF
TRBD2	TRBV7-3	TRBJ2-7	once	CASSELAGGLYEQYF
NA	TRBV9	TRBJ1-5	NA	CASSVGAGQYQPQHF